The clone carrying this TCR beta chain occurred many times. Its antigen is still unknown. The data stem from a study of prognosis after radiotherapy for stage I lung cancer. Whole-study context: Histologically, the tumors comprised squamous cell carcinoma in more than five patients and adenocarcinoma in about a dozen. Overall study findings and caveats: Patients who developed distant metastases had lower Shannon entropy after stereotactic body radiation therapy.

The germline V gene encodes CDR1 DFQATT and CDR2 SNEGSKA (reference sequence). V was clipped by 5 bases and J by 8 bases, with 15 bases between them. CDR3 length: 13 residues. Genomic DNA served as the source from which two-round multiplex PCR generated TCR beta CDR3 amplicons. Round-one PCR had primers specific to each TRBV and TRBJ gene. Universal primers were used for second-round PCR. TCRdb recomputed calls from the multiplex PCR reads with MiXCR, one row per CDR3 protein. The sample yields about 18,000 distinct CDR3 sequences, around 47% seen once. Free of prior chemotherapy, radiotherapy and other malignancies, all of the patients were also node-negative on CT and PET/CT.

V and J are TRBV20-1 and TRBJ1-4; possible D gene TRBD1, 5 bases. This TCR was sampled from a donor aged 50 or older with non-small cell lung cancer. The starting material was PBMCs, obtained before or after stereotactic body radiation therapy (not recorded which). The CDR3 protein is CSAPEVGDEKLFF. The CDR3, as DNA: TGCAGTGCTCCGGAAGTGGGGGACGAAAAACTGTTTTTT.